One sample yielded the 26 T cell receptor beta chains listed below, sequenced in a study of tumor-infiltrating lymphocytes in primary liver carcinoma. A constant-region primer primed TCR beta cDNA synthesis from about 0.55 ug of total RNA. Amplification in three nested multiplex PCR rounds with slightly modified ARM-PCR gave rise to TCR beta libraries. Use of TRBV1-TRBV30 forward primers with a C-beta reverse primer characterized the first two PCR rounds, which lasted about 9 cycles each. Using its own MiXCR run on the multiplex PCR reads, TCRdb lists one record per CDR3 protein. The sample has approximately 110,000 distinct CDR3 sequences, less than 80% seen once; the top ten hold 9.3%. Taking about 18-30 mg of unsorted bulk tissue, the authors co-extracted RNA and DNA. The source material was liver tumor tissue from sampling region 1. As for subset: tumor region T1, superior pole. These TCRs come from a woman in her sixties or seventies with primary liver carcinoma and hepatitis B virus infection.

There are many counts of this clonotype. V and J are TRBV12-3 or TRBV12-4 and TRBJ2-5; D perhaps matches TRBD1 (6 bases). The CDR3 sequence is 13 residues long. V lost 2 bases to trimming and J lost 3 bases, with 7 bases between them. The CDR3 bases are TGTGCCAGCAGTTTAAAGGGGGAAGAGACCCAGTACTTC. It is translated as CASSLKGEETQYF.

At least ten counts were recorded for this clonotype. This rearrangement joins TRBV6-6 to TRBJ1-5; D might be TRBD1 (6 bases). Trimming stripped 3 bases from V and 10 bases from J, with 19 bases between. CDR3 size: 15 residues. Germline-derived CDR1 and CDR2 are MNHNY and SVGAGI (reference sequence). CDR3 region: CASSYPTGRPRPQHF. The DNA for the CDR3 is TGTGCCAGCAGTTATCCGACAGGCCGCCCTCGCCCCCAGCATTTT.

Note on this clonotype: At one boundary the junction diverges from the germline segment, which might be a read error. V usage is TRBV6-5 and J usage is TRBJ2-3; 11 bases align to TRBD2. Per germline, CDR1 MNHEY and CDR2 SVGAGI. The length of the CDR3 is 16 residues. The CDR3 loop reads CASSYLGLAARDTQYF. The CDR3 DNA reads TGTGCCAGCAGTTACCTGGGACTAGCGGCCAGGGATACACAGTATTTT.

Worth noting for this clonotype: No conserved phenylalanine or tryptophan ends this CDR3, so it is likely a read error. This rearrangement joins TRBV5-6 to TRBJ1-5; D ambiguous. The CDR3 is 14 amino acids. CDR1 is SGHDT, CDR2 YYEEEE, per germline. CDR3 DNA: TGTGCCAGCGGCTTAGAAGGGTGGGGTATGCCCCAGCATCTT. It yields the protein CASGLEGWGMPQHL.

Turning to this clonotype: At one end, the junction sequence differs from germline, possibly due to a read error. The chain combines TRBV5-1 with TRBJ2-1; D is perhaps TRBD1 (5 bases). The length of the CDR3 is 13 residues. CDR1 is SGHRS and CDR2 is YFSETQ in the germline V gene. Written as DNA, the CDR3 is TGCGCCAGCAGCTTGCTGGCGGACAATGAGGAGTTCTTC. Its translation: CASSLLADNEEFF. Filled out from reference TRBV5-1 and TRBJ2-1, the complete variable domain reads KAGVTQTPRYLIKTRGQQVTLSCSPISGHRSVSWYQQTPGQGLQFLFEYFSETQRNKGNFPGRFSGRQFSNSRSEMNVSTLELGDSALYLCASSLLADNEEFFGPGTRLTVL.

This clonotype was detected only a few times. A much larger clone sits a single nucleotide away, making a read error possible. This chain connects TRBV6-6 to TRBJ1-5, with 7 bases lining up with TRBD1. The CDR3 length is 15 residues. Germline V gene lookup returns CDR1 MNHNY and CDR2 SVGAGI (reference sequence). The CDR3 DNA follows: TGTGCCAGCAGTGGCTACAGGGGCTCCAATCAGCCCCACCATTTT. Amino acid sequence: CASSGYRGSNQPHHF.

A note on this clonotype: This may stem from a read error, because a much larger clone lies one nucleotide away. The CDR3 DNA sequence: TGTGCCAGCAGTCTCCTGTTGGGGTCACCCCTCCTCTTT. Residues: CASSLLLGSPLLF. The V and J genes are TRBV12-3 or TRBV12-4 and TRBJ1-6, with D uncertain. The CDR3 runs to 13 residues.

A word on this clonotype: No conserved phenylalanine or tryptophan ends this CDR3, so it is likely a read error. J is TRBJ2-1 and V is TRBV12-3 or TRBV12-4; possible D gene TRBD2, 5 bases. V lost 4 bases and J 3 bases, leaving 10 bases between the germline ends. This CDR3 region has 14 residues. The CDR3 sequence is CASSSSYGYNEQFI. Written as DNA, the CDR3 is TGTGCCAGCAGTTCTAGCTATGGCTACAATGAGCAGTTCATC.

Notes on this clonotype: This may be a read error, as it is one base from a much larger clone. The rearrangement uses TRBV12-3 or TRBV12-4 and TRBJ2-1; 8 bases are a match to TRBD2. CDR3 length: 15 amino acids. V was pared by 8 bases and J by 4 bases, with 10 bases of the junction left unmatched. In nucleotides, the CDR3 is TGTGCCAGCTGTCCGGCGGGACTAGGGTACAATGAGCAGTTCTTC. This sequence encodes CASCPAGLGYNEQFF.

A remark on this clonotype: One end of the junction fails to match germline, which may point to a read error. The J gene is TRBJ2-7, the V gene TRBV11-2; perhaps TRBD2 as D (6 bases). Germline lookup yields CDR1 SGHAT and CDR2 FQNNGV. The CDR3 is 14 residues long. This CDR3 reads CASGLDIGSREQYF. The CDR3 DNA follows: TGTGCCAGCGGCTTAGATATCGGGAGTAGGGAGCAGTACTTC.

This clonotype was picked up a small number of times. The chain combines TRBV28 with TRBJ2-1, with TRBD2 matching over 10 bases. In germline, CDR1 is MDHEN, CDR2 SYDVKM. V was clipped by 2 bases and J by 5 bases; unmatched bases: 3. The CDR3 is made up of 15 amino acids. DNA for the CDR3: TGTGCCAGCAGTTTAACTAGCGGGACCAACAATGAGCAGTTCTTC. It encodes CASSLTSGTNNEQFF.

As concerns this clonotype: A clone one base away is much larger, so this may be a read error. V is TRBV29-1 and J is TRBJ1-2; no firm D call. Germline V gene lookup returns CDR1 SQVTM and CDR2 ANQGSEA. The CDR3 consists of 13 residues. CDR3 amino acids: CRVDDTPNYGYTF. For the CDR3, the DNA is TGCAGAGTTGATGACACCCCTAACTATGGCTACACCTTC.

Worth noting for this clonotype: The final CDR3 position lacks the conserved phenylalanine or tryptophan, pointing to a likely read error. The chain combines TRBV4-1 with TRBJ1-2, with a weak D call TRBD1 (6 bases). V shed 2 bases and J shed 5 bases, with 18 bases lying between them. The CDR3 consists of 16 residues. From germline, CDR1 is MGHRA and CDR2 YSYEKL. The CDR3 reads CASSQPPKTGRYGYTI. In DNA form, the CDR3 reads TGCGCCAGCAGCCAACCTCCAAAAACAGGGCGGTATGGCTACACCATC.

This rearrangement joins TRBV18 to TRBJ2-7; unclear D gene. Germline CDR1 and CDR2: KGHSH and LQKENI. Trimming removed 1 base at V and 3 bases at J, with 7 bases between. The length of the CDR3 is 13 residues. CDR3 nucleotide sequence: TGTGCCAGCTCACCACGTGGGGACTACGAGCAGTACTTC. This translates into CASSPRGDYEQYF. Supplemented by reference TRBV18 and TRBJ2-7, the full variable domain reads NAGVMQNPRHLVRRRGQEARLRCSPMKGHSHVYWYRQLPEEGLKFMVYLQKENIIDESGMPKERFSAEFPKEGPSILRIQQVVRGDSAAYFCASSPRGDYEQYFGPGTRLTVT.

The sample holds a few counts of this clonotype. A much larger clone differs by one base, so this may be a read error. The V gene is TRBV5-4, the J gene TRBJ1-1, with 7 bases matching TRBD1. Germline V gene lookup returns CDR1 SGHNT and CDR2 YYREEE (reference sequence). The CDR3 covers 14 residues. The CDR3 DNA reads as TGTACCAGCAGCCCCCGACAGGGTAAAACTGAAGCTTTCTTT. Its translation is CTSSPRQGKTEAFF. Full variable domain (rest looked up from reference TRBV5-4 and TRBJ1-1): ETGVTQSPTHLIKTRGQQVTLRCSSQSGHNTVSWYQQALGQGPQFIFQYYREEENGRGNFPPRFSGLQFPNYSSELNVNALELDDSALYLCTSSPRQGKTEAFFGQGTRLTVV.

The chain combines TRBV11-3 with TRBJ2-1, with TRBD2 identical over 10 bases. Losses at the gene ends were 6 bases for V and 9 bases for J; bases not matched to a gene: 11. CDR1 is SGHNT, CDR2 YENEEA, per germline. The CDR3 runs to 15 residues. CDR3 DNA: TGTGCCAGCAGTATAGGAACTAGCGGGAAGCCTGAGCAGTTCTTC. This translates into CASSIGTSGKPEQFF. Full variable domain (outside the CDR3, taken from reference TRBV11-3 and TRBJ2-1): EAGVVQSPRYKIIEKKQPVAFWCNPISGHNTLYWYLQNLGQGPELLIRYENEEAVDDSQLPKDRFSAERLKGVDSTLKIQPAELGDSAVYLCASSIGTSGKPEQFFGPGTRLTVL.

A word on this clonotype: This may be a read error: a much more frequent sequence differs by one nucleotide. This chain connects TRBV29-1 to TRBJ2-7; 7 bases agree with TRBD1. Germline CDR1 is SQVTM and CDR2 is ANQGSEA. This CDR3 has 10 amino acids. The CDR3 protein is CGVGTDEQYF. DNA for the CDR3: TGCGGCGTAGGGACAGACGAGCAGTACTTC.

This clonotype turned up a few times. The chain recombines TRBV30 with TRBJ1-2; no clear D. This CDR3 has 12 amino acids. Germline V lookup: CDR1 GTSNPN, CDR2 SVGIG (reference sequence). V lost 4 bases and J lost 4, with 10 bases in between. The CDR3 loop is CAWKGVFYGYTF. The DNA of the CDR3 is TGTGCCTGGAAGGGCGTATTCTATGGCTACACCTTC.

This clonotype was seen at least ten times. V is TRBV28 and J is TRBJ2-1; 8 bases align to TRBD2. The V gene end was trimmed by 5 bases and the J gene end by 9 bases; junction bases not matched to a gene: 12. Looked up from germline, CDR1 is MDHEN and CDR2 is SYDVKM. The CDR3 sequence is 15 residues long. In nucleotides, the CDR3 is TGTGCCAGCAGTACGGGAGGGCCCCGGGGTTTTGAGCAGTTCTTC. Its protein is CASSTGGPRGFEQFF.

The gene calls are TRBV2 and TRBJ2-1; TRBD2 matches 9 bases. CDR1 and CDR2 (germline): SNHLY, FYNNEI. V gave up 1 base and J gave up 4 bases; unmatched junction bases: 5. The CDR3 length is 16 residues. The CDR3 bases are TGTGCCAGCAGTGAAGTAGGGCTAGCGGGGTACAATGAGCAGTTCTTC. Amino acids: CASSEVGLAGYNEQFF.

This sequence joins TRBV11-2 and TRBJ2-2; D gene unclear. Trimming took off 5 bases at V and 7 bases at J, with 17 bases between the two ends. The CDR3 has 15 amino acids. CDR1 SGHAT and CDR2 FQNNGV come from the germline V gene. CDR3 nucleotides: TGTGCCAGCAGCCTTCCGCAAAGACCGAACGGGGAGCTGTTTTTT. Encoded protein: CASSLPQRPNGELFF. Complete variable domain (other parts from reference TRBV11-2 and TRBJ2-2): EAGVAQSPRYKIIEKRQSVAFWCNPISGHATLYWYQQILGQGPKLLIQFQNNGVVDDSQLPKDRFSAERLKGVDSTLKIQPAKLEDSAVYLCASSLPQRPNGELFFGEGSRLTVL.

Details on this clonotype: An end of the junction does not agree with germline; a read error may underlie this. The V gene is TRBV11-2, the J gene TRBJ1-1, with TRBD1 identical over 7 bases. CDR3 length: 13 residues. CDR1 is SGHAT, CDR2 FQNNGV, per germline. The DNA of the CDR3 is TGTGTCAGCAGCTTAGAAGGGGGCACCGAAGTTTTCTTT. Translation gives CVSSLEGGTEVFF. The full variable domain, completed using reference TRBV11-2 and TRBJ1-1, is EAGVAQSPRYKIIEKRQSVAFWCNPISGHATLYWYQQILGQGPKLLIQFQNNGVVDDSQLPKDRFSAERLKGVDSTLKIQPAKLEDSAVYLCVSSLEGGTEVFFGQGTRLTVV.

As concerns this clonotype: Compared with germline, one end of the junction differs, possibly owing to a read error. V gene TRBV11-3 combines with J gene TRBJ2-2; 8 nucleotides align to TRBD1. Per the germline V gene, CDR1 is SGHNT and CDR2 is YENEEA. The CDR3 runs 15 residues. The CDR3 DNA reads TGTGCCAGCAGCCAGGGGGCTAGCAACACCGGTGAGCTGTTTTTT. The encoded protein is CASSQGASNTGELFF. Using reference TRBV11-3 and TRBJ2-2 for the parts outside the CDR3, the full variable domain is EAGVVQSPRYKIIEKKQPVAFWCNPISGHNTLYWYLQNLGQGPELLIRYENEEAVDDSQLPKDRFSAERLKGVDSTLKIQPAELGDSAVYLCASSQGASNTGELFFGEGSRLTVL.

A remark on this clonotype: Lacking the conserved final phenylalanine or tryptophan, this CDR3 likely reflects a read error. The rearrangement uses TRBV11-2 and TRBJ2-1, with TRBD1 matching over 8 bases. CDR1 and CDR2 (germline): SGHAT, FQNNGV. CDR3 length: 17 amino acids. Here the CDR3 reads CACSQKYLRTGLREQFY. CDR3 coding DNA: TGTGCCTGCAGCCAAAAGTATTTGAGGACAGGGCTTCGTGAGCAGTTCTAC.

Comment on this clonotype: This sequence may be a read error, since a much larger clone differs from it by one base. The genes are TRBV6-1 and TRBJ2-3; perhaps D is TRBD1 or TRBD2 (6 bases each). CDR1 MNHNS and CDR2 SASEGT come from the germline V gene. This CDR3 spans 15 amino acids. CDR3 nucleotides: TGTGTCAGCACCTACCAGGGGACTTCGGAGGGTACGCAGTATTTT. It yields the protein CVSTYQGTSEGTQYF.

As concerns this clonotype: This may arise from a read error, as a much more abundant clone is one base away. The J gene is TRBJ2-3, the V gene TRBV6-6; perhaps TRBD2 as D (5 bases). The germline V and J ends were trimmed by 5 bases and 7 bases, with 16 bases remaining between them. The CDR3 is 14 residues long. Germline V gene lookup returns CDR1 MNHNY and CDR2 SVGAGI (reference sequence). CDR3 in amino acids: CASSNSVRVYTQYF. The CDR3 DNA reads TGTGCCAGCAGTAACAGCGTGAGGGTTTATACGCAGTATTTT.